The 27 T cell receptor beta chains listed next were all sequenced from one sample in a study of cytomegalovirus exposure and HLA in healthy donors. It was with 60 Vbeta and 13 Jbeta primers that the PCR ran. Profiling relied on immunoSEQ multiplex PCR, and the TCRdb table lists in-frame clones only, not all of them. The table lists 150,000 to 180,000 clones, about three quarters of them singletons. Source material: PBMCs. The origin of the receptors is a young man in good health and CMV-seronegative.

This chain connects TRBV30 to TRBJ1-5; the match to TRBD1 covers 8 bases. This CDR3 is 13 amino acids long. The J segment lost 6 bases and the V segment lost 8 bases, leaving 9 bases of the junction unmatched. The germline V gene has CDR1 GTSNPN and CDR2 SVGIG (reference sequence). CDR3 nucleotides: TGTGCCACAGGGACAGGTCTGGTTCAGCCCCAGCATTTT. It is translated as CATGTGLVQPQHF. The full variable domain, rest sourced from reference TRBV30 and TRBJ1-5, is SQTIHQWPATLVQPVGSPLSLECTVEGTSNPNLYWYRQAAGRGLQLLFYSVGIGQISSEVPQNLSASRPQDRQFILSSKKLLLSDSGFYLCATGTGLVQPQHFGDGTRLSIL.

The J gene is TRBJ2-7, the V gene TRBV13, with 9 bases fitting TRBD2. Trimming at V came to 7 bases and at J to 2 bases, leaving 12 bases not matched to a gene. Germline CDR1 is PRHDT and CDR2 is FYEKMQ (reference sequence). The CDR3 has 16 amino acids. CDR3 loop: CASNPLGAGGTYEQYF. The CDR3 nucleotides read TGTGCCAGCAACCCCCTGGGAGCGGGAGGAACCTACGAGCAGTACTTC.

The V call is TRBV19, the J call TRBJ2-1, with 12 bases that match TRBD2. Germline V CDR1 and CDR2: LNHDA, SQIVND (reference sequence). The CDR3 loop spans 17 amino acids. V gave up 5 bases and J gave up 7 bases; unmatched junction bases: 12. The DNA of the CDR3 is TGTGCCAGTAGTCCTCCCTTGACTAGCGGGAGACGTAATGAGCAGTTCTTC. Translating it yields CASSPPLTSGRRNEQFF.

This clone has a handful of counts. The chain uses TRBV5-4 and TRBJ1-1; D is possibly TRBD1 (5 bases). CDR1 and CDR2 (germline): SGHNT, YYREEE (reference sequence). V gave up 2 bases and J gave up 0 bases, with 5 bases separating them. The CDR3 has 13 residues. In nucleotides, the CDR3 is TGTGCCAGCAGCTTCAGGGTGAACACTGAAGCTTTCTTT. Its protein is CASSFRVNTEAFF. Together with reference TRBV5-4 and TRBJ1-1, the CDR3 gives the full variable domain: ETGVTQSPTHLIKTRGQQVTLRCSSQSGHNTVSWYQQALGQGPQFIFQYYREEENGRGNFPPRFSGLQFPNYSSELNVNALELDDSALYLCASSFRVNTEAFFGQGTRLTVV.

This clone was counted between two and nine times. The chain employs TRBV9 and TRBJ1-3, with a possible D match to TRBD1 (5 bases). This CDR3 is 15 amino acids long. V shed 0 bases and J shed 0 bases, with 7 bases lying between them. In germline, CDR1 is SGDLS, CDR2 YYNGEE. The CDR3 reads CASSVDGGSGNTIYF. DNA of the CDR3: TGTGCCAGCAGCGTAGACGGGGGCTCTGGAAACACCATATATTTT.

This clone turned up a few times. The rearrangement uses TRBV19 and TRBJ1-5, with D tentatively TRBD1 (5 bases). The CDR3 spans 15 residues. Deletions cut 6 bases from V and 0 bases from J, with 12 bases between. The germline gives CDR1 LNHDA, CDR2 SQIVND (reference sequence). This CDR3 reads CASRPLTGSNQPQHF. The CDR3 nucleotides are TGTGCCAGTAGGCCCTTAACAGGTAGCAATCAGCCCCAGCATTTT.

J is TRBJ2-7 and V is TRBV9; TRBD2 agrees at 13 bases. J was trimmed by 3 bases and V by 7 bases; bases with no gene match: 10. The CDR3 has 16 amino acids. Per germline, CDR1 SGDLS and CDR2 YYNGEE. As DNA, the CDR3 is TGTGCCAGCGGGAGTACCGGGACTAGCGGGAACTACGAGCAGTACTTC. This codes for CASGSTGTSGNYEQYF.

The V and J genes are TRBV27 and TRBJ2-2; the D is unclear. This CDR3 region has 15 residues. Per the germline V gene, CDR1 is MNHEY and CDR2 is SMNVEV (reference sequence). V lost 8 bases to trimming and J lost 1 base, with 14 bases between them. CDR3 coding DNA: TGTGCCAGCGGCCCGCAACCATGGAACACCGGGGAGCTGTTTTTT. Amino acid sequence: CASGPQPWNTGELFF.

The gene calls are TRBV6-6 and TRBJ1-4; 7 nucleotides match TRBD1. Trimming cost V 0 bases and J 3 bases; bases outside gene matches: 1. The CDR3 consists of 15 residues. Per the germline V gene, CDR1 is MNHNY and CDR2 is SVGAGI (reference sequence). Written as DNA, the CDR3 is TGTGCCAGCAGTTACTCCGGGACAGCTAATGAAAAACTGTTTTTT. This sequence encodes CASSYSGTANEKLFF.

In its sample, this clone was seen a few times. The J gene is TRBJ2-7, the V gene TRBV10-2, with 7 bases lining up with TRBD2. V shed 3 bases and J 2 bases; nucleotides not matched to a gene: 10. CDR1 WSHSY and CDR2 SAAADI come from the germline V gene. This CDR3 contains 16 residues. CDR3 in amino acids: CASSDKGGGRTYEQYF. The CDR3 bases are TGCGCCAGCAGTGATAAAGGAGGCGGGAGAACCTACGAGCAGTACTTC.

The chain employs TRBV19 and TRBJ1-6, with D unresolved. The CDR3 consists of 14 residues. CDR1 and CDR2 from the germline V gene are LNHDA and SQIVND (reference sequence). The germline V and J ends were trimmed by 8 bases and 4 bases, with 12 bases remaining between them. The CDR3 bases are TGTGCCAGTTCTGGTATCCAGTATAATTCACCCCTCCACTTT. It codes for CASSGIQYNSPLHF.

The chain employs TRBV28 and TRBJ2-2; D possibly corresponds to TRBD2 (5 bases). The germline gives CDR1 MDHEN, CDR2 SYDVKM. With 1 base removed from V and 5 bases from J, the gap between germline ends came to 17 bases. This CDR3 is 17 amino acids long. The CDR3, as DNA: TGTGCCAGCAGTTTATTGACCCTCCGGGAACGAACCGGGGAGCTGTTTTTT. It specifies CASSLLTLRERTGELFF.

The gene calls are TRBV6-5 and TRBJ2-3, with TRBD1 identical over 9 bases. The V gene's germline CDR1 is MNHEY and CDR2 SVGAGI. The CDR3 runs 15 residues. V trimming: 7 bases; J trimming: 5 bases; junction bases outside the gene matches: 10. Here the CDR3 reads CASNQQGAHGDTQYF. The CDR3 nucleotides read TGTGCCAGCAACCAACAGGGGGCTCATGGAGATACGCAGTATTTT.

The sample holds a few counts of this clone. The chain has TRBV4-1 and TRBJ1-1; the D gene is possibly TRBD1 (6 bases). The V end was cut by 7 bases, the J end by 0 bases, with 18 bases between. This CDR3 contains 16 residues. Germline V gene data show CDR1 as MGHRA and CDR2 as YSYEKL. The CDR3 DNA sequence: TGCGCCAGCATCCCGAGACCAGGGGTCATGAACACTGAAGCTTTCTTT. Translation: CASIPRPGVMNTEAFF.

This clone has a handful of counts. The chain combines TRBV27 with TRBJ2-1, with TRBD2 matching over 9 bases. CDR3 length: 21 residues. J was trimmed by 9 bases and V by 8 bases; bases with no gene match: 32. Germline loops: CDR1 MNHEY, CDR2 SMNVEV (reference sequence). CDR3 DNA: TGTGCCAGCCCTTCGGGGTTCCGGGCAGGGAATAGCGGGAGCGCCACGGGTGAGCAGTTCTTC. This gives the protein CASPSGFRAGNSGSATGEQFF.

The V gene is TRBV7-8, the J gene TRBJ2-3; 7 bases are shared with TRBD2. There are 15 residues in the CDR3. Germline-derived CDR1 and CDR2 are SGHVS and FQNEAQ. V was clipped by 6 bases and J by 4 bases; unmatched bases: 10. CDR3 nucleotides: TGTGCCAGCAGATTAAAGAGAGGGAGGGCAGATACGCAGTATTTT. It codes for CASRLKRGRADTQYF. Supplemented by reference TRBV7-8 and TRBJ2-3, the full variable domain reads GAGVSQSPRYKVAKRGQDVALRCDPISGHVSLFWYQQALGQGPEFLTYFQNEAQLDKSGLPSDRFFAERPEGSVSTLKIQRTQQEDSAVYLCASRLKRGRADTQYFGPGTRLTVL.

The gene calls are TRBV29-1 and TRBJ2-5; 11 bases match TRBD1. The CDR3 is 14 residues long. The germline V gene encodes CDR1 SQVTM and CDR2 ANQGSEA. Trimming at V came to 4 bases and at J to 1 base, leaving 2 bases not matched to a gene. The chain's CDR3 is CSVGDRGTQETQYF. CDR3 nucleotide sequence: TGCAGCGTTGGGGACAGGGGGACCCAAGAGACCCAGTACTTC. The whole variable domain, filled in from reference TRBV29-1 and TRBJ2-5, reads SAVISQKPSRDICQRGTSLTIQCQVDSQVTMMFWYRQQPGQSLTLIATANQGSEATYESGFVIDKFPISRPNLTFSTLTVSNMSPEDSSIYLCSVGDRGTQETQYFGPGTRLLVL.

As for this clone: At one end, the junction sequence differs from germline, possibly due to a read error. This rearrangement joins TRBV7-9 to TRBJ2-7; the match to TRBD2 covers 12 bases. CDR3 size: 15 residues. Per germline, CDR1 SEHNR and CDR2 FQNEAQ (reference sequence). The CDR3 region is CSSSPGTSGYYEQYF. The CDR3 DNA is TGTTCCAGCAGCCCTGGGACTAGCGGGTACTACGAGCAGTACTTC.

This chain links TRBV29-1 with TRBJ1-2, with D perhaps TRBD1 (6 bases). Per the germline V gene, CDR1 is SQVTM and CDR2 is ANQGSEA. The CDR3 is 14 residues long. V dropped 6 bases and J dropped 3 bases, with 17 bases sitting between them. CDR3 DNA sequence: TGCAGCGTAGGCCCGCGACAGGCTGACTATGGCTACACCTTC. It is translated as CSVGPRQADYGYTF.

The chain couples TRBV29-1 to TRBJ2-7; perhaps TRBD2 as D (5 bases). V was trimmed by 4 bases and J by 0 bases, leaving 13 bases between them. Germline V gives CDR1 SQVTM, CDR2 ANQGSEA. The CDR3 has 14 residues. CDR3 sequence (DNA): TGCAGCGTTGGGGTGCGAGGGAACTCCTACGAGCAGTACTTC. This encodes CSVGVRGNSYEQYF.

The chain employs TRBV4-1 and TRBJ2-7; TRBD2 matches 9 bases. The CDR3 loop spans 15 amino acids. V lost 3 bases and J lost 3; bases outside the gene matches: 6. The germline V gene has CDR1 MGHRA and CDR2 YSYEKL. In DNA, the CDR3 is TGCGCCAGCAGCCAGACCGGGACTAGCCTCTACGAGCAGTACTTC. It translates to CASSQTGTSLYEQYF.

The V and J genes are TRBV6-1 and TRBJ1-2, with D possibly matching TRBD1 (5 bases). Between the trimmed V and J ends, which lost 6 bases and 2 bases, there was a span of 10 bases. CDR3 length: 13 residues. The V gene's germline CDR1 is MNHNS and CDR2 SASEGT. In DNA form, the CDR3 reads TGTGCCAGCAGGGACAACTTGAACTATGGCTACACCTTC. Its translation: CASRDNLNYGYTF.

Only one count was recorded for this clone. V usage is TRBV11-2 and J usage is TRBJ2-6, with D possibly matching TRBD2 (6 bases). Trimming cost V 10 bases and J 0 bases, with 13 bases left between them. The germline V gene has CDR1 SGHAT and CDR2 FQNNGV. This CDR3 spans 15 amino acids. CDR3 bases: TGTGCCACCACTGTGGGGGGCTCTGGGGCCAACGTCCTGACTTTC. It codes for CATTVGGSGANVLTF.

The chain is built from TRBV10-3 and TRBJ1-2; 8 positions match TRBD1. V lost 7 bases to trimming and J lost 2 bases; unmatched junction nucleotides: 9. The germline gives CDR1 ENHRY, CDR2 SYGVKD. CDR3 size: 15 residues. The CDR3 nucleotides read TGTGCCATCACCGCCCGGACAGGGATAAACTATGGCTACACCTTC. It translates to CAITARTGINYGYTF.

V is TRBV28 and J is TRBJ2-7, with D possibly matching TRBD1 (6 bases). The CDR3 has 15 residues. The V gene's germline CDR1 is MDHEN and CDR2 SYDVKM. The V and J ends lost 6 bases and 0 bases respectively, with 15 bases between them. DNA of the CDR3: TGTGCCAGCAGCAGCAACAGGGTGATCTCCTACGAGCAGTACTTC. Translation: CASSSNRVISYEQYF.

This chain connects TRBV6-5 to TRBJ2-1, with 7 bases identical to TRBD2. The CDR3 covers 14 residues. Trimming cost V 5 bases and J 10 bases; bases outside gene matches: 11. CDR1 and CDR2 from the germline V gene are MNHEY and SVGAGI. CDR3 nucleotides: TGTGCCAGCAGTCCCCCGGCGGGAGCAAAGGAGCAGTTCTTC. As protein: CASSPPAGAKEQFF.

The rearrangement joins TRBV5-6 to TRBJ1-4, with D perhaps matching TRBD1 (5 bases). Germline V CDR1 and CDR2: SGHDT, YYEEEE. V lost 7 bases, J lost 6 bases, and 16 bases lay in between. The CDR3 runs to 14 residues. The CDR3 spells CASGTAGYDEKLFF. In nucleotides, the CDR3 is TGTGCCAGCGGCACCGCAGGGTATGATGAAAAACTGTTTTTT. Looking up the rest from reference TRBV5-6 and TRBJ1-4 gives the full variable domain: DAGVTQSPTHLIKTRGQQVTLRCSPKSGHDTVSWYQQALGQGPQFIFQYYEEEERQRGNFPDRFSGHQFPNYSSELNVNALLLGDSALYLCASGTAGYDEKLFFGSGTQLSVL.